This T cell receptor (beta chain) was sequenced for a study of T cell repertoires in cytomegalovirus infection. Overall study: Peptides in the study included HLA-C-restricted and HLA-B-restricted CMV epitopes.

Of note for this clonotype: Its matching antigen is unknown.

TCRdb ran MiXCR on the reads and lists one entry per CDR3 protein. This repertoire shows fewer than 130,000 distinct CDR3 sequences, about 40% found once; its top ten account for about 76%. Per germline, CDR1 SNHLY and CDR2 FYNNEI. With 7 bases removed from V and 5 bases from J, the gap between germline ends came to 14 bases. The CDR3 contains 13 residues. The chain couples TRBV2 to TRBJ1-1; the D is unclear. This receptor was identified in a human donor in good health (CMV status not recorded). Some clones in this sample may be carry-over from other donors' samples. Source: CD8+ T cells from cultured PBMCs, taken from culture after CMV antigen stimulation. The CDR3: CASIPGSRTEAFF. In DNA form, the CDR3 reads TGTGCCAGCATTCCCGGCTCACGGACTGAAGCTTTCTTT.